This entry features one TCR beta chain sequence. The antigen is undetermined. Isolating PBMCs gave at least 6 million of these cells per sample. The germline gives CDR1 GTSNPN, CDR2 SVGIG (reference sequence). The V gene lost 2 bases and the J gene lost 2 bases, with 17 bases spanning the gap. There are 16 residues in the CDR3. This entry comes from a study of blood T cells in healthy people across ages. Through a sample-barcoded 5' primer and a J-beta primer mix, a second PCR was run for roughly 6 to 12 cycles. TCRdb passed the 5' RACE reads through MiXCR, listing each CDR3 protein once. The sample has 1.6 million or so distinct CDR3 sequences; roughly 32% are singletons. The study, taken as a whole, reports: Roughly linear age-related decline in beta diversity appeared, significant by age about 40. Whereas aged donors had fewer naive CD4+ cells, long-lived donors had more of them and higher diversity.

The source material was blood. The rearrangement joins TRBV30 to TRBJ2-3; D perhaps matches TRBD1 (6 bases). The source of this sequence is a woman in her thirties in good health. The CDR3 DNA is TGTGCCTGGAGTAACAATGGCAGGGGCCACACAGATACGCAGTATTTT. Protein product: CAWSNNGRGHTDTQYF.